These T cell receptor beta chains were read from a single sample in a study of cytomegalovirus exposure and HLA in healthy donors. Clones were read by immunoSEQ multiplex PCR, and TCRdb kept only the in-frame ones, dropping some. The top ten hold roughly 3% of the sample, which has 98,000 or so clones, 70% to 85% seen once. The sequencing input was PBMCs. Every receptor here comes from a woman aged 18-35 years in good health and CMV-seronegative. CDR3s leave out the opening cysteine and the closing phenylalanine or tryptophan. The order of the fields is V gene, J gene, clone size, CDR3 protein. Some rows have no size entry. The others give once, few or many, or a class for an expanded clone.

v_gene: TRBV6-4
j_gene: TRBJ2-3
abundance: .
CDR3aa: ASSTSGGATDTQY

v_gene: TRBV19
j_gene: TRBJ2-2
abundance: .
CDR3aa: ASSVQATGELF

v_gene: TRBV28
j_gene: TRBJ1-3
abundance: .
CDR3aa: ASSLVRGSGNTIY

v_gene: TRBV7-3
j_gene: TRBJ1-1
abundance: .
CDR3aa: ASSVRGGTEAF

v_gene: TRBV28
j_gene: TRBJ1-1
abundance: .
CDR3aa: ASSLWGQGDGF

v_gene: TRBV7-9
j_gene: TRBJ1-1
abundance: .
CDR3aa: ASNQGTEAF

v_gene: TRBV6-1
j_gene: TRBJ1-6
abundance: .
CDR3aa: ASMSRGSPLH

v_gene: TRBV5-1
j_gene: TRBJ2-5
abundance: .
CDR3aa: ASSLYSGTAEGTQY

v_gene: TRBV9
j_gene: TRBJ2-5
abundance: .
CDR3aa: ASSQGGKETQY

v_gene: TRBV25-1
j_gene: TRBJ2-2
abundance: .
CDR3aa: ASSDPAGGSNGGELF

v_gene: TRBV28
j_gene: TRBJ2-1
abundance: .
CDR3aa: AIALGLAGPSYNEQF

v_gene: TRBV2
j_gene: TRBJ2-7
abundance: .
CDR3aa: ASRAGTGNTHDEQY

v_gene: TRBV27
j_gene: TRBJ2-3
abundance: .
CDR3aa: ASSLEKSTDTQY

v_gene: TRBV27
j_gene: TRBJ2-7
abundance: once
CDR3aa: ASAGRGINSYEQY

v_gene: TRBV7-9
j_gene: TRBJ2-3
abundance: .
CDR3aa: ASSLIAQWTSGGPDTQY

v_gene: TRBV5-4
j_gene: TRBJ1-6
abundance: .
CDR3aa: ASSLGDRAHNSPLH

v_gene: TRBV6-1
j_gene: TRBJ1-1
abundance: .
CDR3aa: ASSEGTGAPEAF

v_gene: TRBV27
j_gene: TRBJ2-6
abundance: .
CDR3aa: ASSLVRAGANVLT

v_gene: TRBV13
j_gene: TRBJ1-2
abundance: .
CDR3aa: ASSARGIDHYGYT

v_gene: TRBV7-9
j_gene: TRBJ1-1
abundance: .
CDR3aa: ASSFSVTEAF

v_gene: TRBV27
j_gene: TRBJ2-6
abundance: .
CDR3aa: ASSLAGTMANVLT

v_gene: TRBV28
j_gene: TRBJ1-2
abundance: .
CDR3aa: ASSSGQGAYGYT

v_gene: TRBV13
j_gene: TRBJ1-1
abundance: .
CDR3aa: ASSLLAGDTTEAF

v_gene: TRBV2
j_gene: TRBJ1-2
abundance: .
CDR3aa: ASSEFQGSYGYT

v_gene: TRBV6-4
j_gene: TRBJ2-1
abundance: few
CDR3aa: ASSDSSGYNEQF